A selection of T cell receptor beta chains follows, all from one sample in a study of cytomegalovirus exposure and HLA in healthy donors. TCRdb keeps only in-frame clones here, not all; method: immunoSEQ multiplex PCR. This table lists some 200,000 clones. Specimen: PBMCs. The origin of the receptors is a boy younger than 18 in good health and CMV-seronegative. Both conserved end residues are part of each CDR3. The D gene is left open where the match is weak.

d_gene | j_gene | v_gene | CDR3aa | CDR3nt
- | TRBJ1-5 | TRBV27 | CASSLTRNQPQHF | TGTGCCAGCAGTTTAACCAGAAATCAGCCCCAGCATTTT
TRBD1 | TRBJ2-2 | TRBV4-1 | CASSRTGDHTGELFF | TGCGCCAGCAGTCGGACAGGGGATCACACCGGGGAGCTGTTTTTT
TRBD2 | TRBJ2-1 | TRBV4-3 | CASSLGLAVYNEQFF | TGCGCCAGCAGCCTCGGACTAGCGGTCTACAATGAGCAGTTCTTC
- | TRBJ1-5 | TRBV29-1 | CSVAEDMRQPQHF | TGCAGCGTCGCCGAGGATATGCGACAGCCCCAGCATTTT
- | TRBJ2-5 | TRBV4-2 | CASSQDLGGGVETQYF | TGTGCCAGCAGCCAAGATTTGGGGGGGGGCGTCGAGACCCAGTACTTC
- | TRBJ1-1 | TRBV4-1 | CASSQVPRGTEAFF | TGCGCCAGCAGCCAAGTTCCCAGGGGCACTGAAGCTTTCTTT
- | TRBJ1-5 | TRBV7-9 | CASSLGDTPQQPQHF | TGTGCCAGCAGCTTGGGGGACACCCCTCAACAGCCCCAGCATTTT
- | TRBJ1-3 | TRBV28 | CASSLVRTGGNTIYF | TGTGCCAGCAGTTTAGTTCGGACGGGAGGAAACACCATATATTTT
- | TRBJ2-7 | TRBV6-1 | CASRPDMRYEQYF | TGTGCCAGCAGGCCCGACATGCGCTACGAGCAGTACTTC
TRBD1 | TRBJ2-7 | TRBV5-5 | CASSLDRAYEQYF | TGTGCCAGCAGTCTCGACAGGGCATACGAGCAGTACTTC
TRBD1 | TRBJ2-7 | TRBV29-1 | CSVRTTGGRTYEQYF | TGCAGCGTCCGCACCACAGGGGGTAGGACCTACGAGCAGTACTTC